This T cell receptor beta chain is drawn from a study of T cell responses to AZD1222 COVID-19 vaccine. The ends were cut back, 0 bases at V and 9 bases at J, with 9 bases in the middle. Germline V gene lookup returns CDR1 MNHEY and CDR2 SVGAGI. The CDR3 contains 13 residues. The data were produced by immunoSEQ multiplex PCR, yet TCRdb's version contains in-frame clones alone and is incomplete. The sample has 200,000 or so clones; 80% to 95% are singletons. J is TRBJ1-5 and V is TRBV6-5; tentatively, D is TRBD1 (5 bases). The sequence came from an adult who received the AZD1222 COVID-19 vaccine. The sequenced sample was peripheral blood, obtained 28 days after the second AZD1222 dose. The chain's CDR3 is CASSYSTGTPQHF. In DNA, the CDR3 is TGTGCCAGCAGTTACTCTACAGGTACGCCCCAGCATTTT.